These T cell receptor beta chains were read from a single sample in a study of Ad26.COV2.S vaccination and SARS-CoV-2 variants. Sequenced by immunoSEQ multiplex PCR; TCRdb stores in-frame clones only, minus some. In the table there are 450,000 to 550,000 clones, approximately 89% of which are singletons. Source: peripheral blood, taken in a trial of Ad26.COV2.S vaccine versus placebo. These receptors all stem from a person between 18 and 60 years old who received the Ad26.COV2.S COVID-19 vaccine or a placebo. Each CDR3 is given with its conserved first and last residue. D genes are given only for firm matches. Part of the rows lack a size; the others show once, few, many or a class for expanded clones.

clone_size,d_call,j_call,cdr3_length,v_call,cdr3_nt,cdr3_aa
-,-,TRBJ1-1,16,TRBV9,TGTGCCAGCAGCGTAGATTGGACAGCGGGGTACACTGAAGCTTTCTTT,CASSVDWTAGYTEAFF
-,TRBD2,TRBJ2-1,16,TRBV7-6,TGTGCCAGCAGCCTGGGGACAAGCGGGAGGCCGGATGAGCAGTTCTTC,CASSLGTSGRPDEQFF
-,-,TRBJ1-5,14,TRBV9,TGTGCCAGCAGCGTGGAGGGGAGCAATCAGCCCCAGCATTTT,CASSVEGSNQPQHF
once,-,TRBJ2-5,12,TRBV5-4,TGTGCCAGCAGCTTTTCCGAAGAGACCCAGTACTTC,CASSFSEETQYF
-,TRBD1,TRBJ1-6,15,TRBV18,TGTGCCAGCTCATTATCAGGGGGCATCAATTCACCCCTCCACTTT,CASSLSGGINSPLHF
-,-,TRBJ2-5,14,TRBV27,TGTGCCAGCAGTTCGACGGCCGGTTGGGAGACCCAGTACTTC,CASSSTAGWETQYF
-,-,TRBJ2-7,13,TRBV5-1,TGCGCCAGCAGCTTGGGCGGAACCTACGAGCAGTACTTC,CASSLGGTYEQYF
-,TRBD2,TRBJ2-7,15,TRBV6-5,TGTGCCAGCAGAGGAACTAGCGGGGGGGGCTACGAGCAGTACTTC,CASRGTSGGGYEQYF
-,TRBD1,TRBJ1-4,15,TRBV6-5,TGTGCCAGCATACCAGGGACAGGGGAAGGGGAAAAACTGTTTTTT,CASIPGTGEGEKLFF
-,TRBD1,TRBJ1-2,15,TRBV23-1,TGCGCCAGCCACCCACCATGGGACAGGGCGCATGGCTACACCTTC,CASHPPWDRAHGYTF
-,TRBD1,TRBJ1-6,17,TRBV7-9,TGTGCCAGCAGCTTTCATACAGGGGTGGTTGGTAATTCACCCCTCCACTTT,CASSFHTGVVGNSPLHF
-,-,TRBJ1-1,14,TRBV7-9,TGTGCCAGCAGCCACGGGGCCCGGGAAGTGGAAGCTTTCTTT,CASSHGAREVEAFF
-,-,TRBJ2-7,14,TRBV18,TGTGCCAGCTCCCCCCTCGGTAGCTCCTACGAGCAGTACTTC,CASSPLGSSYEQYF
-,-,TRBJ2-6,18,TRBV9,TGTGCCAGCAGCGTAGGGCCAGGGGTCCTCTCTGGGGCCAACGTCCTGACTTTC,CASSVGPGVLSGANVLTF
-,-,TRBJ2-1,15,TRBV9,TGTGCCAGCAGCGTCGCCGCCGGGTTATACAATGAGCAGTTCTTC,CASSVAAGLYNEQFF
-,-,TRBJ2-3,16,TRBV5-1,TGCGCCAGCAGCCCTTTCAGAGGGGGGGGCGCAGATACGCAGTATTTT,CASSPFRGGGADTQYF
-,TRBD2,TRBJ2-5,17,TRBV28,TGTGCCAGCAGTTTCACTAGCGGGAGGGGGGGCCAAGAGACCCAGTACTTC,CASSFTSGRGGQETQYF
-,TRBD2,TRBJ2-1,14,TRBV7-3,TGTGCCAGCAGCACGATAGCGGGAGCCAGTGAGCAGTTCTTC,CASSTIAGASEQFF
-,-,TRBJ1-4,16,TRBV15,TGTGCCACCAGCAGAGATCTGGAAGCAACTAATGAAAAACTGTTTTTT,CATSRDLEATNEKLFF
-,TRBD2,TRBJ2-1,14,TRBV28,TGTGCCAGCGGCGGGGGGGGTTCCTACAATGAGCAGTTCTTC,CASGGGGSYNEQFF
-,-,TRBJ2-7,14,TRBV6-5,TGTGCCAGCAGTTCCCACGAGGGGCCATACGAGCAGTACTTC,CASSSHEGPYEQYF
-,TRBD1,TRBJ1-2,14,TRBV27,TGTGCCAGCAGTTTTACAGGGGCTGGCTATGGCTACACCTTC,CASSFTGAGYGYTF
-,-,TRBJ2-1,13,TRBV5-1,TGCGCCAGCAGCTCCGGCTGGGGGAATGAGCAGTTCTTC,CASSSGWGNEQFF
-,-,TRBJ1-2,14,TRBV5-8,TGTGCCAGCAGCTCCCCGGGGGTTTGGTATGGCTACACCTTC,CASSSPGVWYGYTF
-,-,TRBJ2-3,15,TRBV5-4,TGTGCCAGCAGTACCCTGCGGACTAGCACAGATACGCAGTATTTT,CASSTLRTSTDTQYF
few,-,TRBJ2-1,15,TRBV21-1,TGTGCCAGCAGCCCTCTAGCGGAACCTGGGAATGAGCAGTTCTTC,CASSPLAEPGNEQFF
-,-,TRBJ1-2,11,TRBV20-1,TGCAGTGCCATGACAGGATATAGCTACACCTTC,CSAMTGYSYTF
-,TRBD1,TRBJ1-6,17,TRBV27,TGTGCCAGTGCGTACCGCCGGGGGGACAGGGGATATTCGGGCCTCCACTTT,CASAYRRGDRGYSGLHF
-,-,TRBJ2-5,14,TRBV19,TGTGCCAGTAGTCTTGGGGCTAGAGAAGAGACCCAGTACTTC,CASSLGAREETQYF
-,-,TRBJ1-4,14,TRBV19,TGTGCCAGTAGTATAGGGGCAACTAATGAAAAACTGTTTTTT,CASSIGATNEKLFF
-,-,TRBJ1-1,14,TRBV6-5,TGTGCCAGCAGTAGCGCCTCCAGGAACACTGAAGCTTTCTTT,CASSSASRNTEAFF
-,TRBD1,TRBJ2-1,14,TRBV5-1,TGCGCCAGCAGCGAGGACAGGGGTGGAAGGGAGCAGTTCTTC,CASSEDRGGREQFF
few,-,TRBJ1-2,13,TRBV10-3,TGTGCCATCAGTGTGGCCCTCGGGGAGGGCTACACCTTC,CAISVALGEGYTF
-,TRBD2,TRBJ2-3,23,TRBV24-1,TGTGCCACCAGTGATTTGCCCCTACTAGGACTAGCGGGGGGACACTCGAGCACAGATACGCAGTATTTT,CATSDLPLLGLAGGHSSTDTQYF
once,-,TRBJ1-2,12,TRBV5-1,TGCGCCAGCAGCTTGGATAAGTATGGCTACACCTTC,CASSLDKYGYTF
-,-,TRBJ1-2,16,TRBV18,TGTGCCAGCTCACCAATCTCCGGGCGCGGAAAAGATGGCTACACCTTC,CASSPISGRGKDGYTF
-,-,TRBJ2-2,12,TRBV19,TGTGCCAGTGCCGTTGGAACCGGGGAGCTGTTTTTT,CASAVGTGELFF
-,-,TRBJ1-2,13,TRBV6-5,TGTGCCAGCAGACTCAACGGACAGTCTGGCTACACCTTC,CASRLNGQSGYTF
-,-,TRBJ2-5,13,TRBV7-3,TGTGCCAGCAGCTTAAGAGGTGGAGAGACCCAGTACTTC,CASSLRGGETQYF
-,-,TRBJ1-1,15,TRBV4-1,TGCGCCAGCAGCCTCTCGAGGGGGAGCGGCACTGAAGCTTTCTTT,CASSLSRGSGTEAFF
-,-,TRBJ2-2,15,TRBV5-4,TGTGCCAGCAGCAGCCGGGCCGCCACCACCGGGGAGCTGTTTTTT,CASSSRAATTGELFF
once,-,TRBJ2-1,14,TRBV5-5,TGTGCCAGCAGCCCCCTGGACTACTACAATGAGCAGTTCTTC,CASSPLDYYNEQFF
-,-,TRBJ2-4,14,TRBV19,TGTGCCAGTAGCCCAACGGGGGCCAAAAACATTCAGTACTTC,CASSPTGAKNIQYF
-,-,TRBJ2-7,14,TRBV28,TGTGCCAGCAGTTTATTCGTCGCAGGCCACGAGCAGTACTTC,CASSLFVAGHEQYF
once,TRBD1,TRBJ2-5,15,TRBV19,TGTGCCAGTAGTGTCACCGGGACAGCTAAAGAGACCCAGTACTTC,CASSVTGTAKETQYF